This T cell receptor (beta chain) was profiled in a study of blood T cells in healthy people across ages. Staff drew ten milliliters of peripheral blood from each donor. The junction had 4 bases not matched to a gene; V was cut back by 1 base and J by 1 base. This CDR3 has 16 residues. Germline CDR1 is SGHTA and CDR2 is FQGNSA. Alongside a J-beta primer mix, a sample-barcoded 5' primer served in a second PCR lasting about 7 to 11 cycles. TCRdb fed the 5' RACE reads into MiXCR, producing one record per CDR3 protein. Of 650,000 to 950,000 distinct CDR3 sequences in the sample, under 45% were seen once. The chain carries TRBV7-2 and TRBJ2-5; 9 nucleotides match TRBD2. The source of this sequence is a man aged 60 to 75 in good health. The sequenced sample consisted of blood. The CDR3 coding sequence is TGTGCCAGCAGCTTAGTGTCTAGCGGGACCCAAGAGACCCAGTACTTC. Translated: CASSLVSSGTQETQYF.